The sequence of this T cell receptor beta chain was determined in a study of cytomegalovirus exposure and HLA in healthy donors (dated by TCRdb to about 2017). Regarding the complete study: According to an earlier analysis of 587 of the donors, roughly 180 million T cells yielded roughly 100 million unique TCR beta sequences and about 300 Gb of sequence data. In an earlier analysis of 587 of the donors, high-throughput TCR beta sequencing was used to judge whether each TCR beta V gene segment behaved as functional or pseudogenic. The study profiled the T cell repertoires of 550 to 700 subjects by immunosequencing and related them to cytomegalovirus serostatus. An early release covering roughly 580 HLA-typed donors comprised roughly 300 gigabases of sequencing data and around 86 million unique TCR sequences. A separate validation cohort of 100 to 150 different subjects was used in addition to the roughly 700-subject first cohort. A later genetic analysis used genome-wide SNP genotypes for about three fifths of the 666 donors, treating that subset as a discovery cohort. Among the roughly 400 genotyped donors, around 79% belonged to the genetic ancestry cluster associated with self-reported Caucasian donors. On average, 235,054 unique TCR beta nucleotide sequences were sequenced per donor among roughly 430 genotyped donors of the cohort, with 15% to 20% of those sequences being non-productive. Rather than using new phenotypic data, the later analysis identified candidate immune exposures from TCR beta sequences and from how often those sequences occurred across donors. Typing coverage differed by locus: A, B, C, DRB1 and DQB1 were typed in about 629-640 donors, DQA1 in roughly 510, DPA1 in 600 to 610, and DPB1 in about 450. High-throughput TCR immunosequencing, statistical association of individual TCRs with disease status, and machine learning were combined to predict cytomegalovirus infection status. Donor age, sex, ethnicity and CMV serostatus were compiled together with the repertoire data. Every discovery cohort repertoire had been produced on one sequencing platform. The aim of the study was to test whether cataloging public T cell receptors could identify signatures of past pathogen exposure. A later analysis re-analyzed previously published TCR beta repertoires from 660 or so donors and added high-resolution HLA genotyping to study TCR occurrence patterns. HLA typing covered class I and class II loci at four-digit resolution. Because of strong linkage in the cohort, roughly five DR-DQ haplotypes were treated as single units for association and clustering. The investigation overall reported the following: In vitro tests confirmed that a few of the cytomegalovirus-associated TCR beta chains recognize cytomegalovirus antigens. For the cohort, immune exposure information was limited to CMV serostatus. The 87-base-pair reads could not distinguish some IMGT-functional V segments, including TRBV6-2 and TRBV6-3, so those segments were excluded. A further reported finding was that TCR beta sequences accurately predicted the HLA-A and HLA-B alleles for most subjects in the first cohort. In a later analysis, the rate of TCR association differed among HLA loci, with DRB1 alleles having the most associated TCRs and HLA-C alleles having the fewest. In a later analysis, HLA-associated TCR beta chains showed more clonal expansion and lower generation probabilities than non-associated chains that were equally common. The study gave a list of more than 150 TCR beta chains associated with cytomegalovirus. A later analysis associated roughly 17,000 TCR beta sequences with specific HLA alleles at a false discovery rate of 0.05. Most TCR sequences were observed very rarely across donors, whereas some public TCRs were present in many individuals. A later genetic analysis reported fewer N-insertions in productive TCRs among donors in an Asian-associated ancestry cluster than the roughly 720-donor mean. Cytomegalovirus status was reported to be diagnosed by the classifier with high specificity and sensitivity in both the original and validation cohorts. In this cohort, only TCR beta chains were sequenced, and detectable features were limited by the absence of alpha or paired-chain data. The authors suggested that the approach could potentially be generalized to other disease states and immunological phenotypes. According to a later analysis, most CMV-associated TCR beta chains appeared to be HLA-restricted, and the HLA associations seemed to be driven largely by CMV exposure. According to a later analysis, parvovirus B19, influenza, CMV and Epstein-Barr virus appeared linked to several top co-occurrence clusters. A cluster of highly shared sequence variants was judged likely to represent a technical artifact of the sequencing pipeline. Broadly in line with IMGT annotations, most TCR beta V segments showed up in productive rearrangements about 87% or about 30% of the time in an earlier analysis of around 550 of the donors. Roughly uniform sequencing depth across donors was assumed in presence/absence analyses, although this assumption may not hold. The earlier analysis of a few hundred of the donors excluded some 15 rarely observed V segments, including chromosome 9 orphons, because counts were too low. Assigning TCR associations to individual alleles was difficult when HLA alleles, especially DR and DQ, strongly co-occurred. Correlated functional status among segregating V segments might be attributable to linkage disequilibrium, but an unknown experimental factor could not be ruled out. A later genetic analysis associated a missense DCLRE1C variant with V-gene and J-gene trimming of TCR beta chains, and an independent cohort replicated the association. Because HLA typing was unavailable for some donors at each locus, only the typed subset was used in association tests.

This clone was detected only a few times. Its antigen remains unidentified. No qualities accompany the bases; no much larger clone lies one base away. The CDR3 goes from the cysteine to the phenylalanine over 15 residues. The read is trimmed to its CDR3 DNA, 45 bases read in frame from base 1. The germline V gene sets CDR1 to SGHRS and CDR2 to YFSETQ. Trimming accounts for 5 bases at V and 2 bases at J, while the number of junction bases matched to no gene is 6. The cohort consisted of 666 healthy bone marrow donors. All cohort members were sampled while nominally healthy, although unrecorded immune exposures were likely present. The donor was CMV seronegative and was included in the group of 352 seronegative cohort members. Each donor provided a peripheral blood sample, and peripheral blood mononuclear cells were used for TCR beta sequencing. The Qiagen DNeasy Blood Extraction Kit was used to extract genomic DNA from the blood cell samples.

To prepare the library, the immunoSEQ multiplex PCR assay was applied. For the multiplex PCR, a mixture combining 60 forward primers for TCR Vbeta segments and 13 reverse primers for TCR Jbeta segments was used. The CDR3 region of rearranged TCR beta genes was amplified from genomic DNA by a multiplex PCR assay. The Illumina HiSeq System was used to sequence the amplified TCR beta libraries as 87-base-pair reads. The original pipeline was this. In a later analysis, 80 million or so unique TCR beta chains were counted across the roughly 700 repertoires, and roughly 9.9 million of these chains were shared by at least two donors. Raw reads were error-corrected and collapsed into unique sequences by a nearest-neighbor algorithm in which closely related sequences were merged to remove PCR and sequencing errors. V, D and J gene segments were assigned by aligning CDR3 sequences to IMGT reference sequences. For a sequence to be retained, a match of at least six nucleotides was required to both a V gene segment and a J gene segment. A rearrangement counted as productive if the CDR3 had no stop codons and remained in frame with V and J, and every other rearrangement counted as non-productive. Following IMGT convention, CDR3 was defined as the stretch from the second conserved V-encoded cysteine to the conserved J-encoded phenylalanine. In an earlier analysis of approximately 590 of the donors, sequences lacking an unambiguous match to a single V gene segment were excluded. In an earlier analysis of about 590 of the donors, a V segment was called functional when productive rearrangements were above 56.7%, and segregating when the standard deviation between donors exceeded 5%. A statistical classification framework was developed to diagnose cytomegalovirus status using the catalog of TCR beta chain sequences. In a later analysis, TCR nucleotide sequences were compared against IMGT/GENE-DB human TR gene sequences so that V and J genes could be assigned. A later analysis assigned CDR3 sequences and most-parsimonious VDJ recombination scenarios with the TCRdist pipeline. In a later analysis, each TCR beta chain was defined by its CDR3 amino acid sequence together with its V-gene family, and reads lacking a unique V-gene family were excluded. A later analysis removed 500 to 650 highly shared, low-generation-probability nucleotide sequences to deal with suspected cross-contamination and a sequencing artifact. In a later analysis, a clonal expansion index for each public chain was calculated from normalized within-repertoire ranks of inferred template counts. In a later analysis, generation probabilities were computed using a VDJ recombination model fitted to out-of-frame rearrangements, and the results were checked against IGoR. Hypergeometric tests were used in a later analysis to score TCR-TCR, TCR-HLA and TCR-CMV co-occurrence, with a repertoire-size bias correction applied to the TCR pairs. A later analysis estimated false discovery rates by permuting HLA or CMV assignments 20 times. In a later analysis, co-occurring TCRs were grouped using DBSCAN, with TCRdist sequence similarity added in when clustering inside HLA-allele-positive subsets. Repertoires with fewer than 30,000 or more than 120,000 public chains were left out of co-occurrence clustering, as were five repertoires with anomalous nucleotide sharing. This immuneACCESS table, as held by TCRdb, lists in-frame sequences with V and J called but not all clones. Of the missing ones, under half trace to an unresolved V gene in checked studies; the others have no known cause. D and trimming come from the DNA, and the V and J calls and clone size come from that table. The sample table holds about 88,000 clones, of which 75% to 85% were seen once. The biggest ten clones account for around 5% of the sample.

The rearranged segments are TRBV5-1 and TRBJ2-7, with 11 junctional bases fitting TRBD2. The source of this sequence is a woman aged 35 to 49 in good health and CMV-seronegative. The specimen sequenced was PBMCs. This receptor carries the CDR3 CASRAGTSGTYEQYF. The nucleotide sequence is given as TGCGCCAGCAGGGCCGGGACTAGCGGAACCTACGAGCAGTACTTC. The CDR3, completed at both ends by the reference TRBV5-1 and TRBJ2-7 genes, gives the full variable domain KAGVTQTPRYLIKTRGQQVTLSCSPISGHRSVSWYQQTPGQGLQFLFEYFSETQRNKGNFPGRFSGRQFSNSRSEMNVSTLELGDSALYLCASRAGTSGTYEQYFGPGTRLTVT.